The TCR beta chain under discussion was sequenced for a study of resident and recirculating memory T cells in vitiligo. Points from the study as a whole: Clonality differed among vitiligo lesions, with no unique dominant clone.

V lost 5 bases and J lost 1; bases outside the gene matches: 6. The germline V gene encodes CDR1 SGHTA and CDR2 FQGNSA. This CDR3 has 15 residues. TCRdb's copy holds only in-frame clones and misses some; the assay was immunoSEQ multiplex PCR. Of about 42,000 clones in the sample, around 90% were seen once. With regard to this clone: Its antigen remains unknown.

The TCR comes from a male donor with vitiligo. This chain connects TRBV7-2 to TRBJ2-5; 8 bases are a match to TRBD2. The sequencing sample was made of blood. DNA of the CDR3: TGTGCCAGCAGCGTCGGGGGGGCCACCCAAGAGACCCAGTACTTC. This translates into CASSVGGATQETQYF. The full variable domain, rest sourced from reference TRBV7-2 and TRBJ2-5, is GAGVSQSPSNKVTEKGKDVELRCDPISGHTALYWYRQSLGQGLEFLIYFQGNSAPDKSGLPSDRFSAERTGGSVSTLTIQRTQQEDSAVYLCASSVGGATQETQYFGPGTRLLVL.